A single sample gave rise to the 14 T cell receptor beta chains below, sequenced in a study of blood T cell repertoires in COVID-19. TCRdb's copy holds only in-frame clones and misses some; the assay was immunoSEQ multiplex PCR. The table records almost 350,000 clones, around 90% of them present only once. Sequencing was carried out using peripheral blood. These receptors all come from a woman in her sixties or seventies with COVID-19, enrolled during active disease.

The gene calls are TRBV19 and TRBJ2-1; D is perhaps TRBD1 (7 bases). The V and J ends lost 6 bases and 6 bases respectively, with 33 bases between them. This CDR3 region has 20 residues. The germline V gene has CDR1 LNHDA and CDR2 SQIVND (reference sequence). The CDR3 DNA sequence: TGTGCCAGTAGGTCCACTCCAGGCGGGACAGTTGGGGGCGCGGGCAATGAGCAGTTCTTC. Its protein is CASRSTPGGTVGGAGNEQFF.

Here the CDR3 DNA reads TGTGCCAGCAGTTACTCGATCCGGGGGAACACTGAAGCTTTCTTT. Translation gives CASSYSIRGNTEAFF. The chain joins TRBV6-5 to TRBJ1-1; D gene unclear. The ends were cut back, 0 bases at V and 1 base at J, with 9 bases in the middle. This CDR3 has 15 residues. Germline CDR1 is MNHEY and CDR2 is SVGAGI.

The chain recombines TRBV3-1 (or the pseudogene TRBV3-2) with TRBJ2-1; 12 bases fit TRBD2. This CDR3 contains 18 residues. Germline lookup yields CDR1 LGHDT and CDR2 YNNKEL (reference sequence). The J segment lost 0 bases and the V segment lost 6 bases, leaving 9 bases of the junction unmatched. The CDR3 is CASRRRLAGGVSYNEQFF. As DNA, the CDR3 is TGTGCCAGCAGGAGACGGCTAGCGGGGGGGGTCTCCTACAATGAGCAGTTCTTC.

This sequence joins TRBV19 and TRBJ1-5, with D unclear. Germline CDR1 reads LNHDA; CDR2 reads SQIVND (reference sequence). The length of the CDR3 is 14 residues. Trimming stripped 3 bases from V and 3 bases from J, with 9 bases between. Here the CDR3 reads CASSIRAYNQPQHF. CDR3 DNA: TGTGCCAGTAGTATCCGAGCCTACAATCAGCCCCAGCATTTT.

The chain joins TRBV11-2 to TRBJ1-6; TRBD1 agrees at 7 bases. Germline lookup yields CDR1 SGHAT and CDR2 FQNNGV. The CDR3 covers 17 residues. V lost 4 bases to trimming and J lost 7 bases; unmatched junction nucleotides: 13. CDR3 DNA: TGTGCCAGCAGCTCCACAGGGGTCTCAGGAGGGAATTCACCCCTCCACTTT. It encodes CASSSTGVSGGNSPLHF. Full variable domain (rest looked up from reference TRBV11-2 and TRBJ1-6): EAGVAQSPRYKIIEKRQSVAFWCNPISGHATLYWYQQILGQGPKLLIQFQNNGVVDDSQLPKDRFSAERLKGVDSTLKIQPAKLEDSAVYLCASSSTGVSGGNSPLHFGNGTRLTVT.

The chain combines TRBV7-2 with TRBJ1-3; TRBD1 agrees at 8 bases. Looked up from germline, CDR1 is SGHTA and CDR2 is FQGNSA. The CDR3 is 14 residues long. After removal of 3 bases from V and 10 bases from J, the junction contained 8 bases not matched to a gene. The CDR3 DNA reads TGTGCCAGCAGCTTCACAGGGGGAGGGTCGACCATATATTTT. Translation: CASSFTGGGSTIYF.

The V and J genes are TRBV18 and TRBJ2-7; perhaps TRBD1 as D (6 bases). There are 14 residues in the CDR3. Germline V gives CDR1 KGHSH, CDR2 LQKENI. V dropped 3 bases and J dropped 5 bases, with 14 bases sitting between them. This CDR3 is CASSPPGRTDEQYF. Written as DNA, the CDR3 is TGTGCCAGCTCACCCCCAGGAAGGACAGACGAGCAGTACTTC.

The CDR3 loop reads CASSPDRVLNQPQHF. The DNA for the CDR3 is TGTGCCAGCAGCCCGGACAGGGTCCTCAATCAGCCCCAGCATTTT. V and J are TRBV7-9 and TRBJ1-5, with TRBD1 matching over 8 bases. J gave up 3 bases and V 5 bases, and 6 bases lay outside the gene matches. This CDR3 region has 15 residues. Germline-derived CDR1 and CDR2 are SEHNR and FQNEAQ (reference sequence).

The CDR3 DNA is TGTGCCAGCAGACGAGGGGGACAGGATAATGAAAAACTGTTTTTT. Protein sequence: CASRRGGQDNEKLFF. The chain combines TRBV2 with TRBJ1-4; 8 bases are a match to TRBD1. Trimming removed 6 bases from V and 4 bases from J; junction bases left unmatched: 7. This CDR3 has 15 residues. Germline CDR1 and CDR2: SNHLY and FYNNEI.

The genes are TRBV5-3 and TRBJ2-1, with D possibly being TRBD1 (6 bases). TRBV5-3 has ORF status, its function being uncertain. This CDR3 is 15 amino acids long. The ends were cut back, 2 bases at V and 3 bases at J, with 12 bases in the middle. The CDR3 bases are TGTGCCAGAAGCTTAAGGGACATCTTCTACAATGAGCAGTTCTTC. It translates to CARSLRDIFYNEQFF.

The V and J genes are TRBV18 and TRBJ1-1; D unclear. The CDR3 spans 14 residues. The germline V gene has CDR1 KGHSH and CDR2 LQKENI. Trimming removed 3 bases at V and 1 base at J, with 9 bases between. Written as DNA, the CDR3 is TGTGCCAGCTCACCCCAGGTTCAGAACACTGAAGCTTTCTTT. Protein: CASSPQVQNTEAFF.

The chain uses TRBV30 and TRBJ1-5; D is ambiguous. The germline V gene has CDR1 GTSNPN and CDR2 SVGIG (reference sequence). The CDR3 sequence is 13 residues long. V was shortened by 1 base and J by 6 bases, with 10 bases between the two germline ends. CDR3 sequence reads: CAWSADGIQPQHF. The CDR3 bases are TGTGCCTGGAGTGCTGACGGGATTCAGCCCCAGCATTTT. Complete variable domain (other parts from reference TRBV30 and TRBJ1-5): SQTIHQWPATLVQPVGSPLSLECTVEGTSNPNLYWYRQAAGRGLQLLFYSVGIGQISSEVPQNLSASRPQDRQFILSSKKLLLSDSGFYLCAWSADGIQPQHFGDGTRLSIL.

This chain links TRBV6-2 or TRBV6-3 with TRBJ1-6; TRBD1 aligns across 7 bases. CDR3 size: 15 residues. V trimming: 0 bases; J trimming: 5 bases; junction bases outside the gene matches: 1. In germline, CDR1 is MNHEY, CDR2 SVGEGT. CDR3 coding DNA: TGTGCCAGCAGTTACTCGACAGGGAATAATTCACCCCTCCACTTT. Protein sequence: CASSYSTGNNSPLHF.

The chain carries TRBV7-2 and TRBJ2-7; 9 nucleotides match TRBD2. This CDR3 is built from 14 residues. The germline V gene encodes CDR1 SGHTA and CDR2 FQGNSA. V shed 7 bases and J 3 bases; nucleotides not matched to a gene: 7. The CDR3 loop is CASKPSGGSYEQYF. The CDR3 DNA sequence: TGTGCCAGCAAACCAAGCGGGGGGAGCTACGAGCAGTACTTC.